The rows below give T cell receptor beta chains drawn from one sample of a study of blood T cell repertoires in COVID-19. Profiling relied on immunoSEQ multiplex PCR, and the TCRdb table lists in-frame clones only, not all of them. This sample has about 200,000 clones, with over 70% found just once. The sample comprised peripheral blood. All receptors derive from a man in his sixties with acute or convalescent COVID-19. CDR3s include the opening cysteine and the closing phenylalanine or tryptophan.

V	length	J	CDR3
TRBV19	17	TRBJ1-3	CASSRMRRQGAGNTIYF
TRBV2	15	TRBJ2-1	CASSSLAGSYNEQFF
TRBV28	13	TRBJ1-1	CASIPSANTEAFF
TRBV2	13	TRBJ1-2	CASSDGTDYGYTF
TRBV27	14	TRBJ2-1	CASSERDYYNEQFF
TRBV6-5	15	TRBJ2-7	CASRYIGTGAYEQYF
TRBV9	14	TRBJ1-2	CASSVDASTYGYTF
TRBV6-6	15	TRBJ2-1	CASSGMTGVFNEQFF
TRBV5-1	12	TRBJ2-1	CASSFSGDEQFF
TRBV25-1	15	TRBJ1-4	CASSVRQGTNGKLFF
TRBV6-5	13	TRBJ2-5	CAAGTTYQETQYF
TRBV6-5	13	TRBJ1-1	CASSYAGATEAFF
TRBV28	14	TRBJ1-6	CASSGGPRNSPLHF
TRBV5-1	14	TRBJ2-3	CASTIAGVTDTQYF
TRBV11-2	15	TRBJ2-7	CASSLEATGSYEQYF
TRBV9	17	TRBJ2-1	CASSGGTSGGSYNEQFF
TRBV2	14	TRBJ1-1	CASSYTGDLAEAFF
TRBV3-1/TRBV3-2	17	TRBJ1-2	CASSQDPNWGANYGYTF
TRBV18	15	TRBJ1-2	CASSPPNTGTYGYTF
TRBV7-2	15	TRBJ2-5	CASSLGGGRQETQYF
TRBV7-2	17	TRBJ2-3	CASRIAGGRWNTDTQYF
TRBV6-5	16	TRBJ2-7	CASSSLQGGGAYEQYF
TRBV2	12	TRBJ1-5	CASSDPDQPQHF
TRBV5-1	13	TRBJ2-1	CASSTRTGNEQFF
TRBV15	13	TRBJ2-7	CATSPRLSYEQCF
TRBV6-5	15	TRBJ1-1	CAIGKRQGALGEAFF
TRBV18	13	TRBJ1-1	CASSPNGDTEAFF
TRBV18	20	TRBJ2-1	CASSLIPTGLAGVRDNEQFF
TRBV6-1	15	TRBJ1-4	CASSEADRGNEKLFF
TRBV6-6	15	TRBJ2-5	CASSYPGTGKETQYF
TRBV15	16	TRBJ2-5	CATSRDWVQGGETQYF
TRBV4-2	15	TRBJ2-7	CASSQDPREDYEQYF
TRBV6-2/TRBV6-3	12	TRBJ1-2	CASSPGGYGYTF
TRBV3-1/TRBV3-2	16	TRBJ1-1	CASSQDLTGGSTEAFF
TRBV5-1	15	TRBJ2-7	CASSPQGARGYEQYF
TRBV6-2/TRBV6-3	18	TRBJ2-3	CASSYSASGRQGLHTQYF
TRBV19	14	TRBJ2-7	CASSMGTGTYEQYF
TRBV5-1	16	TRBJ2-1	CASTRTAGGSYNEQFF